Given below is one T cell receptor beta chain in context. These data come from a study of control samples from healthy donors and cancer patients. The repertoire was sequenced with immunoSEQ multiplex PCR; TCRdb's copy has only in-frame clones and lacks some. The sample records some 89,000 clones, about 89% being singletons. Germline V gene data show CDR1 as MNHEY and CDR2 as SVGAGI. The CDR3 covers 14 residues. V lost 5 bases and J lost 14; bases outside the gene matches: 9. The sequence derives from a man aged 25 to 40 in good health. The sample was blood. The chain carries TRBV6-5 and TRBJ2-1, with TRBD2 identical over 13 bases. The CDR3 DNA sequence: TGTGCCAGCAGTCCATGGACTAGCGGGGGCCCAGAGTTCTTC. Residues: CASSPWTSGGPEFF.